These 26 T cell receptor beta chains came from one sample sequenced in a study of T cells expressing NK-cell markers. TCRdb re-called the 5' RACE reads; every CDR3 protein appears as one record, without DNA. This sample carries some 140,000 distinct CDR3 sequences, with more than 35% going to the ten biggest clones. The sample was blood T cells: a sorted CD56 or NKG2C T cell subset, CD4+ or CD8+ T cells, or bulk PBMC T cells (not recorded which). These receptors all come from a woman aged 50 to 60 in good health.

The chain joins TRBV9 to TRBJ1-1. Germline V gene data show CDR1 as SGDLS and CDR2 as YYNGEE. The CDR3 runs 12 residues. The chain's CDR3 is CASTGQNTEAFF.

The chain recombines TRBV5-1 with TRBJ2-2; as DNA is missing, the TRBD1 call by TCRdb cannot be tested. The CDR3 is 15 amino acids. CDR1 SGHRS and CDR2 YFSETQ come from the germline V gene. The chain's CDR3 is CASSHYQGNTGELFF.

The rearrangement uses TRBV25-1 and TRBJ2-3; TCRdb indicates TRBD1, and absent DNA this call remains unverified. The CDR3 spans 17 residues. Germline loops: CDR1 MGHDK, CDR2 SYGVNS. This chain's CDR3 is CASSEYVGGTPTDTQYF.

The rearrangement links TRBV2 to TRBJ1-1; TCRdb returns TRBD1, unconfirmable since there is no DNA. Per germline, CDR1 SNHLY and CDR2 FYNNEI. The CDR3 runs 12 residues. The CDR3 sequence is CATRTGETEAFF.

The CDR3 protein is CASRIYNEQFF. The V call is TRBV12-3 or TRBV12-4, the J call TRBJ2-1. This CDR3 contains 11 residues.

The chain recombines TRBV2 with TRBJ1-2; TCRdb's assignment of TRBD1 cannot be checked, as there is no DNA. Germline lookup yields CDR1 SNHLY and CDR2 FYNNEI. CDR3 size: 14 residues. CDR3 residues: CASVGTVLNYGYTF.

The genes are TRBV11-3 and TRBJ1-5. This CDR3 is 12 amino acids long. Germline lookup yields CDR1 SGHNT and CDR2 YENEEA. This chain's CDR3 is CASSLIGQPQHF.

The chain's CDR3 is CASRKAGDYEQYF. This chain joins TRBV19 and TRBJ2-7; TCRdb returns TRBD2, unconfirmable since there is no DNA. The CDR3 is 13 residues long. Germline V gene lookup returns CDR1 LNHDA and CDR2 SQIVND (reference sequence). Combining the CDR3 with reference TRBV19 and TRBJ2-7 gives the whole variable domain DGGITQSPKYLFRKEGQNVTLSCEQNLNHDAMYWYRQDPGQGLRLIYYSQIVNDFQKGDIAEGYSVSREKKESFPLTVTSAQKNPTAFYLCASRKAGDYEQYFGPGTRLTVT.

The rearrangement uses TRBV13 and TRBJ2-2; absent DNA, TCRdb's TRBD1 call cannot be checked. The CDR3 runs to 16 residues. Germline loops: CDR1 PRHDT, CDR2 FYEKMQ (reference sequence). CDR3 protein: CAIVDRKGGGTGELFF.

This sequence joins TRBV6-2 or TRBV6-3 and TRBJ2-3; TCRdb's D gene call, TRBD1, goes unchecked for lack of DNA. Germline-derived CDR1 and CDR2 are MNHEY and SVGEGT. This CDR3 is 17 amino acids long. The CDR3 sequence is CASSYPMIAGGTDTQYF.

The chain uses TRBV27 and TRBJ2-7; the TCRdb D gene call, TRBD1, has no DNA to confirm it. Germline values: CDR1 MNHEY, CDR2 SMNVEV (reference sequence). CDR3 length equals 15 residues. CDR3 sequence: CASSPRDRGIYEQYF.

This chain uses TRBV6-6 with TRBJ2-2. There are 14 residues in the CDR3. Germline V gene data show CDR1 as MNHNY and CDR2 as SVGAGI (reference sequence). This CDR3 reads CASSYSVNTGELFF.

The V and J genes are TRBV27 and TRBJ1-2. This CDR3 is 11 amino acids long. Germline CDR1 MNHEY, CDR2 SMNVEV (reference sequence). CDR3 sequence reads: CATWGGYGYTF.

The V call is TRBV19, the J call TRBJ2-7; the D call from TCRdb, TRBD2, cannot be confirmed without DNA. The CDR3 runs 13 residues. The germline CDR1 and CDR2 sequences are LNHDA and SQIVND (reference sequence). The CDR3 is CASTASGSQEQYF.

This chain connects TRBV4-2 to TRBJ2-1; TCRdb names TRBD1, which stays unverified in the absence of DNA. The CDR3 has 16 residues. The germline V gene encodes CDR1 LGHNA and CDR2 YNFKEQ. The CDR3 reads CASSLLFRDAHNEQFF.

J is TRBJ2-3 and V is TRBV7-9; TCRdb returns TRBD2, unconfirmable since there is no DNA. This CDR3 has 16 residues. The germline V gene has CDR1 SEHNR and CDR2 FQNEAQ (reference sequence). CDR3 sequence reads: CASSPFLPGGEDTQYF. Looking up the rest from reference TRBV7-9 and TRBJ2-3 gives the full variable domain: DTGVSQNPRHKITKRGQNVTFRCDPISEHNRLYWYRQTLGQGPEFLTYFQNEAQLEKSRLLSDRFSAERPKGSFSTLEIQRTEQGDSAMYLCASSPFLPGGEDTQYFGPGTRLTVL.

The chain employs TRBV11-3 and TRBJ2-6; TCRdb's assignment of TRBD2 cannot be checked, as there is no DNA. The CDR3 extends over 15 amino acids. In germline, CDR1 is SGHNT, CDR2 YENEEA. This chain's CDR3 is CASSLGGNGANVLTF.

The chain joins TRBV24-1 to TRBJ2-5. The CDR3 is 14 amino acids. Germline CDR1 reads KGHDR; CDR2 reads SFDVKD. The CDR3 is CATSDLGQQETQYF.

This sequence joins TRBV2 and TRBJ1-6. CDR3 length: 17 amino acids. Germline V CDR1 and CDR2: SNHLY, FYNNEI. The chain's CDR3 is CASSEEGSLSYNSPLHF.

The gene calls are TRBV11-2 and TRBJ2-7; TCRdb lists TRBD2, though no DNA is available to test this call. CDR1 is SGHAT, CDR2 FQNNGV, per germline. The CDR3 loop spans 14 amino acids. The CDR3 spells CASSLRTMSYEQYF.

CDR3 in amino acids: CASSQGLMNTEAFF. V and J are TRBV11-2 and TRBJ1-1. CDR1 SGHAT and CDR2 FQNNGV come from the germline V gene. CDR3 length: 14 residues.

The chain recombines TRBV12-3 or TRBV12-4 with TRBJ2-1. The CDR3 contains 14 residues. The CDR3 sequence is CASSIAGAWDEQFF.

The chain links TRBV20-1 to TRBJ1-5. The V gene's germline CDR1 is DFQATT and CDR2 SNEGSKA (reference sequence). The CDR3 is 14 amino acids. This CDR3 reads CSASMSDSNQPQHF.

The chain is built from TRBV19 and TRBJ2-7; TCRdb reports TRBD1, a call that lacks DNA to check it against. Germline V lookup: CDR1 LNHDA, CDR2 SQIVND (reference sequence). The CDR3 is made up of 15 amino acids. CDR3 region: CASSPGGAGNYEQYF. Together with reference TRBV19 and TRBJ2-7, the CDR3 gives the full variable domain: DGGITQSPKYLFRKEGQNVTLSCEQNLNHDAMYWYRQDPGQGLRLIYYSQIVNDFQKGDIAEGYSVSREKKESFPLTVTSAQKNPTAFYLCASSPGGAGNYEQYFGPGTRLTVT.

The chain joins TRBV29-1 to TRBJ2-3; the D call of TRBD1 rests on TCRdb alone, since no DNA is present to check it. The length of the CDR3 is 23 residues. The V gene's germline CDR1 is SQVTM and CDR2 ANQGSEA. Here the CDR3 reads CSVEIARRWSGGFKQDVADTQYF.

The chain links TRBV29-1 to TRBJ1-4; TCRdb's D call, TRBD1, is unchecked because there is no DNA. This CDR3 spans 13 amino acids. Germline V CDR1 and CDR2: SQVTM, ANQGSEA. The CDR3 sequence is CSVVKRDGEKLFF.